Included here is one T cell receptor (beta chain) sequence, with context. Noted treatment: randomized to nivolumab then ipilimumab (arm A) or the reverse (arm B). The sample is drawn from a study of sequential checkpoint blockade in melanoma. Study background: Arm A got nivolumab then ipilimumab; arm B the reverse, 1:1.

This table comes from immunoSEQ multiplex PCR, and its TCRdb copy is limited to in-frame clones, with some not included. The sample carries about 40,000 clones, approximately 85% recorded once. The CDR3 extends over 15 amino acids. The trim removed 5 bases at V and 4 bases at J, leaving 2 bases unmatched. Germline V gene sequence: CDR1 MRHNA, CDR2 SNTAGT. The chain employs TRBV6-4 and TRBJ2-3, with 14 bases that match TRBD2. This TCR was sampled from a human donor with melanoma. This material consisted of CD8+ T cells sorted from blood (inferred from file names), taken from a patient given nivolumab and ipilimumab in sequence. CDR3 region: CASSRLAGGADTQYF. In nucleotides, the CDR3 is TGTGCCAGCAGTCGACTAGCGGGGGGGGCAGATACGCAGTATTTT.